This is a list of T cell receptor beta chains from one sample in a study of T cell repertoires in cytomegalovirus infection. TCRdb processed the reads anew with MiXCR; each CDR3 protein has one entry. The repertoire consists of about a million distinct CDR3 sequences, with less than 35% occurring once and the leading ten covering 11% to 15%. Which antigens these TCRs recognize remains unknown. Source: cultured CD8+ T cells from PBMCs, taken from culture after CMV antigen stimulation. Source of these receptors: a human donor in good health (CMV status not recorded). Some clones in this sample may be carry-over from other donors' samples. Each CDR3 is given with its conserved first and last residue. The D gene is left open where the match is weak. A row's size may be missing; if present it is once, few, many or a size class.

NA | TRBJ2-3 | TRBV12-3/TRBV12-4 | TRBD2 | CATDSAGGRGTDTQYF | TGTGCCACCGATTCGGCGGGCGGGAGGGGGACAGATACGCAGTATTTT
NA | TRBJ2-7 | TRBV4-1 | NA | CASSQDVEVAYEQYF | TGCGCCAGCAGCCAAGATGTGGAGGTGGCCTACGAGCAGTACTTC
once | TRBJ2-1 | TRBV20-1 | NA | CSARGLRLEQFF | TGCAGTGCACGCGGACTGAGGCTTGAGCAGTTCTTC
few | TRBJ2-5 | TRBV12-3/TRBV12-4 | NA | CASWGAEQETQYF | TGTGCCAGCTGGGGGGCAGAACAAGAGACCCAGTACTTC
once | TRBJ1-1 | TRBV20-1 | NA | CSARDSRRVNTEAFF | TGCAGTGCTAGAGATAGCCGCAGGGTGAACACTGAAGCTTTCTTT
NA | TRBJ2-5 | TRBV24-1 | TRBD1 | CATGGTGDEETQYF | TGTGCCACCGGAGGGACAGGGGATGAAGAGACCCAGTACTTC
NA | TRBJ2-6 | TRBV4-1 | TRBD1 | CASARTGDGANVLTF | TGCGCCAGCGCAAGAACAGGGGATGGGGCCAACGTCCTGACTTTC
NA | TRBJ2-5 | TRBV12-3/TRBV12-4 | NA | CASSSGAGETQYF | TGTGCCAGCAGTTCAGGTGCTGGGGAGACCCAGTACTTC
many | TRBJ2-2 | TRBV11-2 | NA | CASSAGLYTGELFF | TGTGCCAGCAGCGCGGGACTCTACACCGGGGAGCTGTTTTTT
NA | TRBJ2-3 | TRBV6-2/TRBV6-3 | TRBD2 | CASSYSWTGGLATRSFTDTQYF | TGTGCCAGCAGTTACTCGTGGACAGGCGGACTAGCGACGAGGAGTTTCACAGATACGCAGTATTTT
NA | TRBJ2-5 | TRBV18 | NA | CASSPEGALQETQYF | TGTGCCAGCTCACCGGAGGGGGCCCTCCAAGAGACCCAGTACTTC
NA | TRBJ1-1 | TRBV11-2 | NA | CAIRRMNTEAFF | TGTGCCATCAGGAGGATGAACACTGAAGCTTTCTTT